The clone carrying this T cell receptor beta chain was seen many times. This sample's TCRbeta library carried unique molecular identifier barcodes. TCRdb processed the PCR reads anew with MiXCR; each CDR3 protein has one entry. In the table there are approximately 420,000 distinct CDR3 sequences, roughly 11% of which are singletons. This record belongs to a study of T-cell reconstitution after alpha-beta-depleted transplantation in children. Trimming shortened V by 0 bases and J by 1 base, and 9 bases separated the two germline ends. The germline gives CDR1 DFQATT, CDR2 SNEGSKA (reference sequence). The CDR3 sequence is 14 residues long.

The source of this sequence is a human donor who donated a stem cell graft to a child with acute myeloid leukemia. The chain employs TRBV20-1 and TRBJ2-5; perhaps TRBD1 as D (6 bases). Sequences were derived from PBMCs from the stem cell graft donor, sampled from the stem cell graft. As DNA, the CDR3 is TGCAGTGCTAGAGAATGGACAGCCCAAGAGACCCAGTACTTC. Residues: CSAREWTAQETQYF.